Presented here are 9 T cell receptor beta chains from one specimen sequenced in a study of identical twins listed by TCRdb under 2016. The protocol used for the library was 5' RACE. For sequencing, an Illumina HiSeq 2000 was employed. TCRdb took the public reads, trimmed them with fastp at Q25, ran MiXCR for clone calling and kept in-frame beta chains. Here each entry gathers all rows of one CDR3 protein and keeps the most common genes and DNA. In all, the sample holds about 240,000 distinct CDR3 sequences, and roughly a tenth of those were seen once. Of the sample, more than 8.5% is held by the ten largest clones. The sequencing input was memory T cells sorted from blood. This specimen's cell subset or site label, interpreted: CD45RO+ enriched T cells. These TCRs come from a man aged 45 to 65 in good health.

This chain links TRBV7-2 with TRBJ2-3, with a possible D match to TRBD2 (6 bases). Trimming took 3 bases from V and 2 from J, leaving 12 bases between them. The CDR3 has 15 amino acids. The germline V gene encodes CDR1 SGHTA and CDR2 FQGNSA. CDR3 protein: CASSFGGPPTDTQYF. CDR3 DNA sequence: TGTGCCAGCAGCTTCGGAGGGCCCCCCACAGATACGCAGTATTTT.

DNA for the CDR3: TGCGCCAGCAGGCCAAATGAGATTGGCACACGGGGCTACACCTTC. Translating it yields CASRPNEIGTRGYTF. This rearrangement joins TRBV4-1 to TRBJ1-2; D gene ambiguous. Germline CDR1 is MGHRA and CDR2 is YSYEKL. Trimming cost V 6 bases and J 8 bases, with 22 bases left between them. The CDR3 sequence is 15 residues long.

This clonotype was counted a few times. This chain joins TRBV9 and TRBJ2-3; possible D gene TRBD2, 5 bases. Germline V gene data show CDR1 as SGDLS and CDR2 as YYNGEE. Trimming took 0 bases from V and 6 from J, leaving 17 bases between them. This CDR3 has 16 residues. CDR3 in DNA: TGTGCCAGCAGCGTAGGGTCTAGCTACCTTTCGGATACGCAGTATTTT. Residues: CASSVGSSYLSDTQYF.

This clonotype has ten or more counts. CDR3 DNA: TGTGCCATCAGTGAAACCTTTGTGGACAGCACAGATACGCAGTATTTT. Encoded protein: CAISETFVDSTDTQYF. The genes are TRBV10-3 and TRBJ2-3; D unresolved. V was shortened by 3 bases and J by 0 bases, with 13 bases between the two germline ends. This CDR3 has 16 residues. The V gene's germline CDR1 is ENHRY and CDR2 SYGVKD.

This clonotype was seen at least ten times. The CDR3 region has the DNA TGTGCCATCAGTCCGGGACAGGGTGAGGAGCAGTACTTC. It yields the protein CAISPGQGEEQYF. V is TRBV10-3 and J is TRBJ2-7; 9 nucleotides align to TRBD1. Trimming took 5 bases from V and 7 from J; bases not matched to a gene: 6. There are 13 residues in the CDR3. Germline V lookup: CDR1 ENHRY, CDR2 SYGVKD.

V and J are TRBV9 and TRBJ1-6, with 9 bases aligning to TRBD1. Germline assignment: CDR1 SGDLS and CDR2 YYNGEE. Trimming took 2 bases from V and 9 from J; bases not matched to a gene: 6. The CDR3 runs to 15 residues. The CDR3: CASSVTATGGSPLHF. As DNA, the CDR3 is TGTGCCAGCAGCGTTACTGCGACAGGGGGTTCACCCCTCCACTTT.

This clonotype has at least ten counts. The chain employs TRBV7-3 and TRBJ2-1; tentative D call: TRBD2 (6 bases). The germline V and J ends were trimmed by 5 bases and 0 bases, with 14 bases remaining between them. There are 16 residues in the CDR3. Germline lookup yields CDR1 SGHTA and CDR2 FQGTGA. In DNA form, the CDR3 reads TGTGCCAGCAGCGCTGAGCGGGTAAGCTCCTACAATGAGCAGTTCTTC. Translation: CASSAERVSSYNEQFF. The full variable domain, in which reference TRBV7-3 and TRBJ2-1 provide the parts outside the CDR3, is GAGVSQTPSNKVTEKGKYVELRCDPISGHTALYWYRQSLGQGPEFLIYFQGTGAADDSGLPNDRFFAVRPEGSVSTLKIQRTERGDSAVYLCASSAERVSSYNEQFFGPGTRLTVL.

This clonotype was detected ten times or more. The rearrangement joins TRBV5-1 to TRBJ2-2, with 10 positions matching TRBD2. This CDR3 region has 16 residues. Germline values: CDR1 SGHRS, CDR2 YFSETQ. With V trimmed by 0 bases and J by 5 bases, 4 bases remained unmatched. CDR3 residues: CASSLAGLADTGELFF. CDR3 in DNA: TGCGCCAGCAGCTTGGCTGGACTAGCGGATACCGGGGAGCTGTTTTTT.

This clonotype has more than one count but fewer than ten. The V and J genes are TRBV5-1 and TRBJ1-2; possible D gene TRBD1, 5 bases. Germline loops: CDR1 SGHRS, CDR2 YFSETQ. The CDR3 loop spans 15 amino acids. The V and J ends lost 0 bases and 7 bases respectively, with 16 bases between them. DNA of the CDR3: TGCGCCAGCAGCTTGGACGGGCAGGGCCCCAGTGGCTACACCTTC. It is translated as CASSLDGQGPSGYTF.